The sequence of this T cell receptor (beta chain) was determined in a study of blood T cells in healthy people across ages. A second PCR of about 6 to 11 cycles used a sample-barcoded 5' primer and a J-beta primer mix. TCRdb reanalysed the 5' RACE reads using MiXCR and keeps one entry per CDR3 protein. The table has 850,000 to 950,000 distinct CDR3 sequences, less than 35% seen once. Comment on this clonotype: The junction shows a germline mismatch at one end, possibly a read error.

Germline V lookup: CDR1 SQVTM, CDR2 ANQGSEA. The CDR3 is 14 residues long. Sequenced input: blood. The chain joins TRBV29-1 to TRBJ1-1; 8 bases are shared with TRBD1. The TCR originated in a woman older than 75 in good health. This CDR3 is CSVEGRTGNAEAFF. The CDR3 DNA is TGCAGCGTTGAAGGCCGGACAGGGAACGCTGAAGCTTTCTTT.